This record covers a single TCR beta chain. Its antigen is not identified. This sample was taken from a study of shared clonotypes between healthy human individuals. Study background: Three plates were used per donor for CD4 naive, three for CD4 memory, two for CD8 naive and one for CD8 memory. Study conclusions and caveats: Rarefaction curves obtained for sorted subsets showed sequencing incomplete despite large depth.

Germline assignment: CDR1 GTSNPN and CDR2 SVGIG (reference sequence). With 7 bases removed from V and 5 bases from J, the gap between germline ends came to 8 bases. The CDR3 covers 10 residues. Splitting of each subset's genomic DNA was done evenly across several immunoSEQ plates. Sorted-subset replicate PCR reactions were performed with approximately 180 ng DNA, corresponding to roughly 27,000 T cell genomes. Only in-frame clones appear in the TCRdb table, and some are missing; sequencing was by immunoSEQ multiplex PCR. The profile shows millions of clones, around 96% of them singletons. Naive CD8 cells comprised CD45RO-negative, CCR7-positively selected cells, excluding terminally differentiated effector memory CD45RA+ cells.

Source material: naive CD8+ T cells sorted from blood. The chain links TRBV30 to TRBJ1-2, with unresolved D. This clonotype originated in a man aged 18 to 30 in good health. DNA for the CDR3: TGTGCCTTACAGAGTTATGGCTACACCTTC. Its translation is CALQSYGYTF.